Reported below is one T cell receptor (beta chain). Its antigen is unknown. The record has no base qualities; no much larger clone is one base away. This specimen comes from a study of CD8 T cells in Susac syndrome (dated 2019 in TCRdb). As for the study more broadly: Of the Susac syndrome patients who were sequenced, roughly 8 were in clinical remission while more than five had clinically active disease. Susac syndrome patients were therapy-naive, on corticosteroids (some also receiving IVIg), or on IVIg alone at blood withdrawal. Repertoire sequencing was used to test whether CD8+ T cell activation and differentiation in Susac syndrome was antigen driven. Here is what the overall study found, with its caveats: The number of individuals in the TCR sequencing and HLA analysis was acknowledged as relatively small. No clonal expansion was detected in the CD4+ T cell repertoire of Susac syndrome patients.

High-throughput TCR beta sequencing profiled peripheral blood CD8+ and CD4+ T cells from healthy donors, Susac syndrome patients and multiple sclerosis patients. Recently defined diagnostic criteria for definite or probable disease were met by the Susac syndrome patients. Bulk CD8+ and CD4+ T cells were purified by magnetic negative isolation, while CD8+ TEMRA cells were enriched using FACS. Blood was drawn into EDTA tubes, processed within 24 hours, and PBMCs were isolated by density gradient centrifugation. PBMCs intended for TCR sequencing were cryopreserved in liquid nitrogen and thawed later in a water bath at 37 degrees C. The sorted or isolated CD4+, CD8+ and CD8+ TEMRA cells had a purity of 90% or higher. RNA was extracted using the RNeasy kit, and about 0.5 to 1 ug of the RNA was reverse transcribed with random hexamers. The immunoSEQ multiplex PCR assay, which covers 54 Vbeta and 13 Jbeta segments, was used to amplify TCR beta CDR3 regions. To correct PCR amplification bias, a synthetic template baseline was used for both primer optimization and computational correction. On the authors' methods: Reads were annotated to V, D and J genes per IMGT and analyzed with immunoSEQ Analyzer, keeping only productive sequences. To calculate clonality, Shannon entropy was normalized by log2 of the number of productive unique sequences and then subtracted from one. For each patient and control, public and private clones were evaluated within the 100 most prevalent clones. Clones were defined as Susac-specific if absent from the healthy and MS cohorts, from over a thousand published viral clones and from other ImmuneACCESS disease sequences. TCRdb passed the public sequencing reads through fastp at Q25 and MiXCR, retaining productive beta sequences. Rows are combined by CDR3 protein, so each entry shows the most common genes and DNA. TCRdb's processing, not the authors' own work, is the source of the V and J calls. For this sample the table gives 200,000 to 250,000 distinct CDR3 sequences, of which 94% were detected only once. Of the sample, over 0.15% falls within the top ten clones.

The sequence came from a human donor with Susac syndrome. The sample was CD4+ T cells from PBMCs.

The base sequence is TGCAGTGCTAGGGCTCAGCGCCGGACGGTAATGAACACTGAAGCTTTCTTT. The resulting protein is CSARAQRRTVMNTEAFF. The chain is encoded by TRBV20-1 joined to TRBJ1-1; confidence is insufficient to name the D gene. Relative to germline, V is 3 bases shorter and J is 0 bases shorter, with 20 bases between their ends. The CDR3 runs 17 amino acids, cysteine and phenylalanine included. CDR3 DNA only is kept here, 51 bases in frame from base 1. CDR1 and CDR2, looked up from the germline V gene (reference sequence), are DFQATT and SNEGSKA.